A selection of T cell receptor beta chains follows, all from one sample in a study of metastatic and nonmetastatic thyroid tumors. TCRdb re-called clones via MiXCR from the PCR reads. The data show tens of thousands of clones, over 10% seen once. Material: blood. The receptors come from a female donor with papillary thyroid cancer or a benign thyroid nodule (not recorded which). Some clones in this sample may be carry-over from other donors' samples. CDR3s include the opening cysteine and the closing phenylalanine or tryptophan. A D gene is named only where the DNA matches it firmly. Not all rows give a size; the values are once, few, many and, for expanded clones, a class.

cdr3_aa cdr3_nt d_call clone_size j_call v_call
CASSFGGWGYEQYF TGTGCCAGCAGCTTCGGGGGGTGGGGCTACGAGCAGTACTTC TRBD2 many TRBJ2-7 TRBV5-5
CASSLWSSGSSYNEQFF TGTGCCAGCAGCTTATGGTCTAGCGGGAGCTCCTACAATGAGCAGTTCTTC TRBD2 medium-sized TRBJ2-1 TRBV13
CASSQEAGAGEAFF TGTGCCAGCAGCCAAGAGGCAGGGGCGGGTGAAGCTTTCTTT . once TRBJ1-1 TRBV3-1
CASKQDVHNEQFF TGTGCCAGCAAGCAGGACGTTCACAATGAGCAGTTCTTC . many TRBJ2-1 TRBV2
CASSWGQAKNIQYF TGTGCCAGCAGTTGGGGTCAGGCCAAAAACATTCAGTACTTC . many TRBJ2-4 TRBV12-3/TRBV12-4
CASSYQQGVGYTF TGTGCCAGCAGTTACCAACAGGGGGTTGGCTACACCTTC TRBD1 . TRBJ1-2 TRBV6-5
CASSSSGIGSNEQFF TGCGCCAGCAGCTCAAGCGGGATCGGTTCCAATGAGCAGTTCTTC TRBD2 many TRBJ2-1 TRBV5-1
CASSELGAEAFF TGCGCCAGCAGTGAGTTAGGGGCTGAAGCTTTCTTT . few TRBJ1-1 TRBV10-2
CASSESSYEQYF TGTGCCAGCAGTGAGAGCTCCTACGAGCAGTACTTC . medium-sized TRBJ2-7 TRBV6-1
CSARDPLGKGTQYF TGCAGTGCTAGAGATCCTCTGGGGAAAGGGACCCAGTACTTC . many TRBJ2-5 TRBV20-1
CASSVGQERLAYNEQFF TGCGCCAGCAGCGTAGGGCAGGAGAGACTAGCTTACAATGAGCAGTTCTTC TRBD2 . TRBJ2-1 TRBV9
CASSLSHRNEQFF TGTGCCAGCAGCTTATCCCACAGAAATGAGCAGTTCTTC . many TRBJ2-1 TRBV27
CAWSSQAGGVNEQFF TGTGCCTGGAGTTCCCAAGCGGGAGGGGTCAATGAGCAGTTCTTC TRBD2 many TRBJ2-1 TRBV30
CASSQPTENTGELFF TGTGCCAGCAGCCAACCAACAGAGAACACCGGGGAGCTGTTTTTT . many TRBJ2-2 TRBV3-1
CASSLNLDRGSPYEQYF TGTGCCAGCAGCTTAAATTTGGATCGTGGTAGTCCCTACGAGCAGTACTTC . many TRBJ2-7 TRBV7-3
CASSRGLAGAIAGPAKNIQYF TGTGCCAGCAGCCGGGGACTAGCGGGAGCCATCGCAGGACCAGCCAAAAACATTCAGTACTTC TRBD2 many TRBJ2-4 TRBV9
CASSLGHSNQPQHF TGTGCCAGCAGCTTAGGGCATAGCAATCAGCCCCAGCATTTT . . TRBJ1-5 TRBV7-9
CASSFRGSYEQYF TGTGCCAGCAGTTTCCGGGGCTCCTACGAGCAGTACTTC . many TRBJ2-7 TRBV28
CASSLAPGVSYEQYF TGTGCTAGCAGCTTAGCGCCCGGAGTGTCCTACGAGCAGTACTTC . many TRBJ2-7 TRBV7-7
CAISESRLAGVQETQYF TGTGCCATCAGTGAGTCCCGACTAGCGGGAGTCCAAGAGACCCAGTACTTC TRBD2 few TRBJ2-5 TRBV10-3
CASSPDQYGLNEQFF TGTGCCAGCAGCCCAGACCAGTACGGTCTAAATGAGCAGTTCTTC . many TRBJ2-1 TRBV5-6
CSAALQGGGYTF TGCAGTGCTGCATTACAGGGAGGAGGCTACACCTTC . many TRBJ1-2 TRBV20-1
CASSEDAGGLGGYTF TGTGCCAGCAGTGAAGATGCAGGGGGCTTGGGTGGCTACACCTTC TRBD1 medium-sized TRBJ1-2 TRBV6-1
CASSPSDTRGYTF TGTGCCAGCTCACCCTCGGACACGCGTGGCTACACCTTC . many TRBJ1-2 TRBV18
CASSEAQGRDTDTQYF TGTGCCAGCAGTGAGGCACAGGGGAGAGACACAGATACGCAGTATTTT TRBD1 many TRBJ2-3 TRBV6-4
CATSSEGAGTEAFF TGTGCCACCAGCAGTGAGGGGGCTGGCACTGAAGCTTTCTTT TRBD1 . TRBJ1-1 TRBV15
CASTWSGTDTHYF TGTGCCAGCACCTGGAGTGGCACAGATACGCATTATTTT . few TRBJ2-3 TRBV6-1
CASSSPGQGGETQYF TGCGCCAGCAGCTCGCCGGGACAGGGGGGAGAGACCCAGTACTTC TRBD1 many TRBJ2-5 TRBV4-1
CASSLDPYGAQTTGELFF TGTGCCAGCAGCTTAGACCCTTATGGCGCCCAAACAACCGGGGAGCTGTTTTTT . . TRBJ2-2 TRBV11-2
CASSHSGGPPAGGHNEQFF TGTGCCAGCAGCCACTCGGGGGGTCCGCCGGCCGGGGGGCACAATGAGCAGTTCTTC . many TRBJ2-1 TRBV6-9
CSARVTSTSDPGDTQYF TGCAGTGCTAGAGTAACCTCTACTAGCGACCCGGGGGATACGCAGTATTTT TRBD2 many TRBJ2-3 TRBV20-1
CASSQVPGGGDTEAFF TGCGCCAGCAGCCAAGTTCCAGGGGGAGGAGACACTGAAGCTTTCTTT TRBD1 many TRBJ1-1 TRBV4-1
CASSQGKDTQYF TGTGCCAGCAGCCAAGGAAAAGATACGCAGTATTTT . many TRBJ2-3 TRBV3-1
CSVERVGGVSEQFF TGCAGCGTTGAACGGGTTGGGGGAGTCAGCGAGCAGTTCTTC . many TRBJ2-1 TRBV29-1
CAWSGSREAFF TGTGCCTGGAGTGGCTCGCGTGAAGCTTTCTTT . . TRBJ1-1 TRBV30
CASSLEQYF TGTGCCAGCAGTTTAGAGCAGTACTTC . many TRBJ2-5 TRBV28
CASSPREGSNEQFF TGTGCCAGCAGTCCGCGGGAGGGGAGCAATGAGCAGTTCTTC TRBD2 . TRBJ2-1 TRBV27
CASSHGDEQFF TGCGCCAGCAGCCATGGGGATGAGCAGTTCTTC . many TRBJ2-1 TRBV5-1
CASSPSGGSPHEQFF TGTGCCAGCAGCCCTAGCGGGGGGTCTCCCCATGAGCAGTTCTTC TRBD2 many TRBJ2-1 TRBV9
CSAGEDGYGYTF TGCAGTGCCGGGGAAGATGGCTATGGCTACACCTTC . many TRBJ1-2 TRBV20-1
CASRLIQGGTGELFF TGTGCCAGCAGGCTGATCCAAGGGGGCACCGGGGAGCTGTTTTTT . many TRBJ2-2 TRBV2
CASSQEVGEQFF TGTGCCAGCAGCCAGGAGGTGGGTGAGCAGTTCTTC . many TRBJ2-1 TRBV4-2
CASSLVGRGLPLHF TGCGCCAGCAGCTTGGTTGGGCGCGGATTACCCCTCCACTTT . many TRBJ1-6 TRBV5-1
CASSRSNQPQHF TGCGCCAGCAGCAGGAGCAATCAGCCCCAGCATTTT . many TRBJ1-5 TRBV10-2
CASARSGTGVGEQYF TGTGCCAGCGCGCGATCGGGGACAGGGGTTGGGGAGCAGTACTTC TRBD1 . TRBJ2-7 TRBV12-3/TRBV12-4